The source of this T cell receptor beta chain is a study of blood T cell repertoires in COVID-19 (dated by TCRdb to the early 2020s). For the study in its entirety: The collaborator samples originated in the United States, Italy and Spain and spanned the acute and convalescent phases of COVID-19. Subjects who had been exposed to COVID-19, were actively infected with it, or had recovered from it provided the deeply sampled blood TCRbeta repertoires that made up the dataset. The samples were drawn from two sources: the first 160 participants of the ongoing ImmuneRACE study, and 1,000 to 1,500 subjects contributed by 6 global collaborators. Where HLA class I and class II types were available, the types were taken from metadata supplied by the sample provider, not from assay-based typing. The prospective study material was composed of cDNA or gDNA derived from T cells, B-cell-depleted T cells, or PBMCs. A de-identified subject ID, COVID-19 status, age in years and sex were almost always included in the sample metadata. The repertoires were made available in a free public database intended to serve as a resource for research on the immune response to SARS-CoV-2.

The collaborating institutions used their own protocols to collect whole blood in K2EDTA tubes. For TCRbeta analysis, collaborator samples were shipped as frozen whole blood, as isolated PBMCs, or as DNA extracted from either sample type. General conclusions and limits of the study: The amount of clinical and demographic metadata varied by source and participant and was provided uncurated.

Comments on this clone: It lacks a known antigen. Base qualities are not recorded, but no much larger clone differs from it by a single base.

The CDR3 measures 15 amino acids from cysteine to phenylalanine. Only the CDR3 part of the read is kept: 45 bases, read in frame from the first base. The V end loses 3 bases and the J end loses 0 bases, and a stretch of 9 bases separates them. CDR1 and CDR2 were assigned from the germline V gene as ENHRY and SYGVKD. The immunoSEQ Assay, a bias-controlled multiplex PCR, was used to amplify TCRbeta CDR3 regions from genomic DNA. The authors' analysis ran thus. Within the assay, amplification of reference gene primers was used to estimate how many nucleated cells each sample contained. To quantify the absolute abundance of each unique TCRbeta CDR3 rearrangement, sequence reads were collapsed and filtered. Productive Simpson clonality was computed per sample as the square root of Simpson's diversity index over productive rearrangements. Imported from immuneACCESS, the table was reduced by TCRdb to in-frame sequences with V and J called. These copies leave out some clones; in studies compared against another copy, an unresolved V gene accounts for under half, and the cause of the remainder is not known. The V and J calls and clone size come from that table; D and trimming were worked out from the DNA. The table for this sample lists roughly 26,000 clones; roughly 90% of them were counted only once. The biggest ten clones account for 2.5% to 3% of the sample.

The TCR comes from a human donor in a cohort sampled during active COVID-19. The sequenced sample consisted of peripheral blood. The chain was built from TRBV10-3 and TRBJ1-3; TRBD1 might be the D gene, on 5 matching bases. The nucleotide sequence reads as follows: TGTGCCATCAGTGATACAGGTGGCTCTGGAAACACCATATATTTT. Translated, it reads CAISDTGGSGNTIYF.